Listed here are 24 T cell receptor beta chains from one sample, sequenced in a study of post-analysis software for immune sequencing data. Study-wide points: Four to six TRBV segments, including TRBV5-6, TRBV5-1 and TRBV20-1, were more frequent in patients than controls.

Their cognate antigens are unknown. Incorporated into the TCR beta cDNA libraries were unique molecular identifiers, which served to reduce PCR and sequencing biases. Using its own MiXCR run on the PCR reads, TCRdb lists one record per CDR3 protein. Seen here are hundreds of thousands of distinct CDR3 sequences, 25% to 30% observed once, and the top ten hold around 0.55%. The specimen sequenced was blood. The receptors stem from a girl aged 10 to 17 with multiple sclerosis.

This clonotype turned up a few times. The chain is built from TRBV5-1 and TRBJ2-3, with a possible D match to TRBD2 (6 bases). Trimming stripped 0 bases from V and 5 bases from J, with 10 bases between. CDR3 length: 14 residues. CDR1 and CDR2 (germline): SGHRS, YFSETQ. CDR3 in amino acids: CASSLVREIDTQYF. DNA for the CDR3: TGCGCCAGCAGCTTGGTCCGGGAGATAGATACGCAGTATTTT. The variable domain in full, completed from reference TRBV5-1 and TRBJ2-3, reads KAGVTQTPRYLIKTRGQQVTLSCSPISGHRSVSWYQQTPGQGLQFLFEYFSETQRNKGNFPGRFSGRQFSNSRSEMNVSTLELGDSALYLCASSLVREIDTQYFGPGTRLTVL.

The chain is built from TRBV25-1 and TRBJ1-5; D not certain. CDR1 and CDR2 from the germline V gene are MGHDK and SYGVNS. The length of the CDR3 is 15 residues. Trimming shortened V by 4 bases and J by 0 bases, and 10 bases separated the two germline ends. This chain's CDR3 is CASSATGDSNQPQHF. The DNA for the CDR3 is TGTGCCAGCAGTGCAACCGGGGATAGCAATCAGCCCCAGCATTTT.

The chain recombines TRBV12-3 or TRBV12-4 with TRBJ2-1; 7 bases agree with TRBD2. Losses at the gene ends were 1 base for V and 10 bases for J; bases not matched to a gene: 7. This CDR3 contains 14 residues. The DNA of the CDR3 is TGTGCCAGCAGTTTAGGCGGCGGGGGAATGGAGCAGTTCTTC. Translation gives CASSLGGGGMEQFF.

This clonotype was picked up a small number of times. The V and J genes are TRBV4-3 and TRBJ2-5; tentative D call: TRBD2 (6 bases). The length of the CDR3 is 20 residues. The V gene's germline CDR1 is LGHNA and CDR2 YSLEER. V lost 3 bases, J lost 5 bases, and 31 bases lay in between. CDR3 residues: CASSQESPGLYEVGYETQYF. The CDR3 DNA follows: TGCGCCAGCAGCCAGGAATCTCCGGGACTCTATGAAGTGGGCTACGAGACCCAGTACTTC.

Ten or more counts support this clonotype. The J gene is TRBJ2-5, the V gene TRBV20-1; D not certain. Germline assignment: CDR1 DFQATT and CDR2 SNEGSKA (reference sequence). The V gene lost 3 bases and the J gene lost 5 bases, with 7 bases spanning the gap. The CDR3 is 11 residues long. Here the CDR3 reads CSASLRETQYF. DNA for the CDR3: TGCAGTGCTAGTCTGAGGGAGACCCAGTACTTC.

This rearrangement joins TRBV10-1 to TRBJ2-7; D might be TRBD1 or TRBD2, each matching 6 bases. The V end was cut by 4 bases, the J end by 5 bases, with 12 bases between. The length of the CDR3 is 13 residues. CDR1 is WNHNN, CDR2 SYGVQD, per germline (reference sequence). The CDR3 coding sequence is TGCGCCAGCAGTGGGCCGGGGGCTCACGAGCAGTACTTC. Amino acid sequence: CASSGPGAHEQYF.

The rearrangement joins TRBV4-1 to TRBJ1-4, with TRBD1 matching over 7 bases. Per germline, CDR1 MGHRA and CDR2 YSYEKL. Trimming cost V 4 bases and J 10 bases; bases outside gene matches: 21. The CDR3 has 18 amino acids. The CDR3 DNA sequence: TGCGCCAGCAGCCCTACGGGACAGAATTGGCGGGCCGCGGGAAAACTGTTTTTT. Translated: CASSPTGQNWRAAGKLFF.

As regards this clonotype: Relative to the germline gene, one junction end is altered; a read error may explain this. CDR3 residues: CACSTSGMGSYEQYF. The CDR3, as DNA: TGCGCCTGCAGCACCTCCGGGATGGGCTCCTACGAGCAGTACTTC. The genes are TRBV5-1 and TRBJ2-7; a weak D match, TRBD2 (5 bases). CDR1 is SGHRS, CDR2 YFSETQ, per germline. CDR3 length: 15 residues.

This clonotype was seen more than once but under ten times. The J gene is TRBJ2-3, the V gene TRBV29-1; D unclear. Germline lookup yields CDR1 SQVTM and CDR2 ANQGSEA. This CDR3 comprises 13 residues. V gave up 6 bases and J gave up 2 bases, with 12 bases separating them. The CDR3 DNA is TGCAGCGTCGCCGCCGGGTTCACAGATACGCAGTATTTT. Its protein product is CSVAAGFTDTQYF.

This chain connects TRBV29-1 to TRBJ1-1; tentatively, D is TRBD1 (6 bases). Germline V CDR1 and CDR2: SQVTM, ANQGSEA. V lost 7 bases and J 6 bases, leaving 18 bases between the germline ends. This CDR3 comprises 13 residues. This CDR3 is CSGQEGGFAEAFF. CDR3 sequence (DNA): TGCAGCGGCCAGGAGGGGGGGTTCGCTGAAGCTTTCTTT.

The V and J genes are TRBV7-2 and TRBJ2-5, with TRBD2 identical over 8 bases. This CDR3 spans 17 amino acids. Germline values: CDR1 SGHTA, CDR2 FQGNSA. Germline trimming cut 1 base from V and 4 bases from J; bases unmatched to any gene: 11. Written as DNA, the CDR3 is TGTGCCAGCAGCTTAGGAGTTAGCGGGAATTTGGGAGAGACCCAGTACTTC. Protein product: CASSLGVSGNLGETQYF.

This clonotype was detected only a few times. The rearrangement joins TRBV9 to TRBJ2-5; D may correspond to TRBD1 or TRBD2 (5 bases each). The V gene lost 4 bases and the J gene lost 7 bases, with 14 bases spanning the gap. Germline V gene sequence: CDR1 SGDLS, CDR2 YYNGEE. The CDR3 is 13 amino acids. CDR3 DNA: TGTGCCAGCAGCACGAGAGGGCAGGGGACCCAGTACTTC. Amino acid sequence: CASSTRGQGTQYF. Together with reference TRBV9 and TRBJ2-5, the CDR3 gives the full variable domain: DSGVTQTPKHLITATGQRVTLRCSPRSGDLSVYWYQQSLDQGLQFLIQYYNGEERAKGNILERFSAQQFPDLHSELNLSSLELGDSALYFCASSTRGQGTQYFGPGTRLLVL.

This clonotype was picked up a small number of times. The chain couples TRBV4-1 to TRBJ1-1; D is unclear. The CDR3 runs 13 residues. V lost 8 bases and J lost 0, with 10 bases in between. Germline-derived CDR1 and CDR2 are MGHRA and YSYEKL. CDR3 nucleotides: TGCGCCAGCCGGAGGATTATGAACACTGAAGCTTTCTTT. Protein sequence: CASRRIMNTEAFF.

This clonotype occurred a few times. Written as DNA, the CDR3 is TGCAGCGCACAGGGGGCCCCCTTCACAGATACGCAGTATTTT. This codes for CSAQGAPFTDTQYF. J is TRBJ2-3 and V is TRBV29-1; TRBD1 aligns across 9 bases. Germline assignment: CDR1 SQVTM and CDR2 ANQGSEA. The CDR3 loop spans 14 amino acids. V dropped 7 bases and J dropped 2; count of bases not matched to a gene: 7.

The rearrangement uses TRBV29-1 and TRBJ1-1, with D perhaps matching TRBD1 (6 bases). The CDR3 extends over 13 amino acids. The V gene lost 7 bases and the J gene lost 3 bases, with 15 bases spanning the gap. Germline assignment: CDR1 SQVTM and CDR2 ANQGSEA. This chain's CDR3 is CSERRGYDTEAFF. The CDR3 nucleotides read TGCAGCGAGCGCAGGGGATATGACACTGAAGCTTTCTTT.

This clonotype was detected a few times. This sequence joins TRBV20-1 and TRBJ1-2; D uncertain. The CDR3 sequence is 10 residues long. CDR1 DFQATT and CDR2 SNEGSKA come from the germline V gene (reference sequence). The V end was cut by 4 bases, the J end by 2 bases, with 2 bases between. The chain's CDR3 is CSATNYGYTF. In DNA, the CDR3 is TGCAGTGCTACAAACTATGGCTACACCTTC.

This clonotype was seen many times. V gene TRBV5-4 combines with J gene TRBJ2-1; perhaps TRBD1 as D (6 bases). Germline V gives CDR1 SGHNT, CDR2 YYREEE (reference sequence). The CDR3 is made up of 15 amino acids. The V gene lost 5 bases and the J gene lost 6 bases, with 18 bases spanning the gap. The CDR3 DNA sequence: TGTGCCAGCAGTTTAGGGGCAACAGGGACCAATGAGCAGTTCTTC. Translating it yields CASSLGATGTNEQFF.

The chain uses TRBV9 and TRBJ2-5, with D perhaps matching TRBD1 or TRBD2 (6 bases each). Trimming cost V 4 bases and J 11 bases, with 27 bases left between them. Germline V gene lookup returns CDR1 SGDLS and CDR2 YYNGEE. This CDR3 is 16 amino acids long. The CDR3 reads CASSRTGAGASNEQYF. The DNA for the CDR3 is TGTGCCAGCAGCCGCACGGGGGCAGGCGCATCCAATGAGCAGTACTTC.

The chain is built from TRBV7-6 and TRBJ2-3; tentatively, D is TRBD1 (5 bases). The CDR3 runs 12 residues. Trimming stripped 5 bases from V and 8 bases from J, with 11 bases between. Germline lookup yields CDR1 SGHVS and CDR2 FNYEAQ. The CDR3 here is CASSPMGRTQYF. DNA for the CDR3: TGTGCCAGCAGCCCAATGGGGCGTACGCAGTATTTT. Full variable domain (rest looked up from reference TRBV7-6 and TRBJ2-3): GAGVSQSPRYKVTKRGQDVALRCDPISGHVSLYWYRQALGQGPEFLTYFNYEAQQDKSGLPNDRFSAERPEGSISTLTIQRTEQRDSAMYRCASSPMGRTQYFGPGTRLTVL.

This clonotype has more than one count but fewer than ten. This chain uses TRBV28 with TRBJ2-3, with D unresolved. The CDR3 is 14 amino acids. V was pared by 5 bases and J by 5 bases, with 14 bases between. Per the germline V gene, CDR1 is MDHEN and CDR2 is SYDVKM. In DNA, the CDR3 is TGTGCCAGCAGTCCACACGCGGACGAAGATACGCAGTATTTT. This translates into CASSPHADEDTQYF.

V gene TRBV10-3 combines with J gene TRBJ1-5, with D possibly matching TRBD1 (6 bases). CDR3 length: 14 residues. Trimming removed 3 bases at V and 2 bases at J, with 8 bases between. Germline V lookup: CDR1 ENHRY, CDR2 SYGVKD. CDR3 protein: CAISENRGNQPQHF. CDR3 nucleotides: TGTGCCATCAGTGAAAACAGGGGCAATCAGCCCCAGCATTTT.

About this clonotype: This sequence may be a read error, since a much larger clone differs from it by one base. The DNA of the CDR3 is TGCGCCAGCAGCGTCGACGGAGGGACCTTCAATGAGCAGTTCTTC. Protein: CASSVDGGTFNEQFF. The rearrangement joins TRBV5-1 to TRBJ2-1; TRBD2 is a possible D gene (6 bases). Germline V gives CDR1 SGHRS, CDR2 YFSETQ. There are 15 residues in the CDR3. V shed 4 bases and J shed 6 bases, with 17 bases lying between them.

The chain joins TRBV9 to TRBJ2-1; D possibly corresponds to TRBD2 (6 bases). This CDR3 is 16 amino acids long. V was trimmed by 0 bases and J by 6 bases, leaving 16 bases between them. Per germline, CDR1 SGDLS and CDR2 YYNGEE. The CDR3 sequence: CASSVASERSSNEQFF. The CDR3 DNA reads as TGTGCCAGCAGCGTAGCTAGCGAGAGAAGTAGCAATGAGCAGTTCTTC.

The V and J genes are TRBV28 and TRBJ2-7, with TRBD1 matching 7 bases. V shed 5 bases, J shed 7 bases, and the junction held 20 bases outside the gene matches. CDR1 is MDHEN, CDR2 SYDVKM, per germline. The CDR3 has 17 amino acids. CDR3 in DNA: TGTGCCAGCAGTCGCCGACAGGGCAGAAAAATAAAGAATGAGCAGTACTTC. Its translation is CASSRRQGRKIKNEQYF.